Given below is one T cell receptor (beta chain) in context. The entry originates in a study of blood T cell repertoires in COVID-19. Overall study: The analysed material was cDNA or gDNA that came from T cells, B-cell-depleted T cells, or PBMCs.

In the source study's methods: Amplified reference gene primers provided the basis for estimating nucleated cell counts. The protocol was immunoSEQ multiplex PCR, while the TCRdb copy is restricted to in-frame clones and leaves out a portion. V and J calls and clone size are as listed in that table; D and trimming were resolved from the DNA. The data hold about 120,000 clones, with about 86% observed a single time. This CDR3 contains 16 residues. V dropped 2 bases and J dropped 3; count of bases not matched to a gene: 10. Germline V gives CDR1 SGHAT, CDR2 FQNNGV. The V and J genes are TRBV11-2 and TRBJ2-7, with 7 bases that match TRBD1. The sample was peripheral blood. The receptor was derived from a woman aged 45 to 65 with acute or convalescent COVID-19. CDR3 sequence: CASSLSGTAFGYEQYF. CDR3 sequence (DNA): TGTGCCAGCAGCTTATCCGGGACAGCGTTTGGCTACGAGCAGTACTTC.